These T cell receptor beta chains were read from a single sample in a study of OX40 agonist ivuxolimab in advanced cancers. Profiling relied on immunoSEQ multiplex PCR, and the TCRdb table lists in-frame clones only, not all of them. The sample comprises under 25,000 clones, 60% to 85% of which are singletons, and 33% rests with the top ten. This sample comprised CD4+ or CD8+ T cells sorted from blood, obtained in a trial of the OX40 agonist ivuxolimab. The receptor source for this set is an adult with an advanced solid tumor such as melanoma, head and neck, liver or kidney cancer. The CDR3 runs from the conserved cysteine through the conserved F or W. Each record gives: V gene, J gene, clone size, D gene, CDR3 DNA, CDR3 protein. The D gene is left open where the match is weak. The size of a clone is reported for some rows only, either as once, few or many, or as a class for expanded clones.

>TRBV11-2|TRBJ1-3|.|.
TGTGCCAGCAGCTTAGTTACAGGCTCTGGAAACACCATATATTTT
CASSLVTGSGNTIYF
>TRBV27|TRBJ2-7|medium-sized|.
TGTGCCAGCAGTTTAAAGGAGTATTCCGACGAGCAGTACTTC
CASSLKEYSDEQYF
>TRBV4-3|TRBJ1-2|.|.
TGCGCCAGCAGCCAAGTGGAGACAGTGATTGGATATGGCTACACCTTC
CASSQVETVIGYGYTF
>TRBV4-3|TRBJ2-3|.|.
TGCGCCAGCGGGGGGGCTACAGATACGCAGTATTTT
CASGGATDTQYF
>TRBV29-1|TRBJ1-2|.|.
TGCAGCGTACCGGACAGCTATGGCTACACCTTC
CSVPDSYGYTF
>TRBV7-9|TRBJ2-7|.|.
TGTGCCAGCAGACCTCAGGGCTACGAGCAGTACTTC
CASRPQGYEQYF
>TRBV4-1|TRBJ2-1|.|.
TGCGCCAGCAGCGCGGACTTCGATGAGCAGTTCTTC
CASSADFDEQFF
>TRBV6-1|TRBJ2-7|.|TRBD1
TGTGCCAGCAGCGATCCGGGACAGGTGAACGAGCAGTACTTC
CASSDPGQVNEQYF
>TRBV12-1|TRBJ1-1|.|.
TGTGCCAGGACGAACAGGCGAGGGGGCACTGAAGCTTTCTTT
CARTNRRGGTEAFF
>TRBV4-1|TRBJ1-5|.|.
TGCGCCAGCAGTGCCGGGGACAGCAATCAGCCCCAGCATTTT
CASSAGDSNQPQHF
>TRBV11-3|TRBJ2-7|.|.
TGTGCCAGCAGCTCCTCCGGGGACACCCCGTCTTACGAGCAGTACTTC
CASSSSGDTPSYEQYF
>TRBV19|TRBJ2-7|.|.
TGTGCCAGTAGTAGAGCTCGTACCGACGAGCAGTACTTC
CASSRARTDEQYF
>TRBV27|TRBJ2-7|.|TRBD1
TGTGCCAGCAGAACAGGGGGTCTCGAGCAGTACTTC
CASRTGGLEQYF
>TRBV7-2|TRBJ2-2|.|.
TGTGCCAGCAGCTACCGGCCCGCCGGGGAGCTGTTTTTT
CASSYRPAGELFF
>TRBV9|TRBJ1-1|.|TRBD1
TGTGCCAGCAGCGCTCCTTCCGGGACAGGGGTTGTGAACACTGAAGCTTTCTTT
CASSAPSGTGVVNTEAFF
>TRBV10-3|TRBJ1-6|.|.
TGTGCCATCAGTGTTCTCGAGCCGAATTCTGATTCACCCCTCCACTTT
CAISVLEPNSDSPLHF
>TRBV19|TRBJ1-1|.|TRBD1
TGTGCCAGTAGTCCTACAGGGGGAGTGCCTGAAGCTTTCTTT
CASSPTGGVPEAFF
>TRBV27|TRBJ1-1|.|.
TGTGCCAGCAGTTTGGGGGGCAGGGGCACTGAAGCTTTCTTT
CASSLGGRGTEAFF
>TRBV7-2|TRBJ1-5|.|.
TGTGCCAGCAGCTTGGCTCGGAACAATCAGCCCCAGCATTTT
CASSLARNNQPQHF
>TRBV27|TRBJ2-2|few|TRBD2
TGTGCCAGCGGGACTAGCGGGAACACCGGGGAGCTGTTTTTT
CASGTSGNTGELFF
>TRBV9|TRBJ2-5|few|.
TGTGCCAGCAGCGTCTTTATCGGGGGCCAAGAGACCCAGTACTTC
CASSVFIGGQETQYF
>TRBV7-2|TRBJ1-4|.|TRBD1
TGTGCCAGCAGCTTGAGACAGGGTGGGGAAAAACTGTTTTTT
CASSLRQGGEKLFF
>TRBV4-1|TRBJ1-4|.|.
TGCGCCAGCAGCCAAGATACTGGGGCGGAACTGTTTTTT
CASSQDTGAELFF
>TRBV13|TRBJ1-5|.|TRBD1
TGTGCCAGCAGCTCTAGAGGGACAGGGGGCGCCTGTAGCAATCAGCCCCAGCATTTT
CASSSRGTGGACSNQPQHF
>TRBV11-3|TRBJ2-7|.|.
TGTGCCAGCAGCTCCAGGGGGGGGCCTGTCGAGCAGTACTTC
CASSSRGGPVEQYF
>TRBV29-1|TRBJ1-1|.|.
TGCAGCGTCGCCGGGGGGAGGAGTGAAGCTTTCTTT
CSVAGGRSEAFF
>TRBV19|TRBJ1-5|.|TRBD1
TGTGCCAGTGGCCCGACAGGGAGCAATCAGCCCCAGCATTTT
CASGPTGSNQPQHF
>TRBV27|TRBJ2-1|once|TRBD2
TGTGCCAGCAGTCTGACTAGCGGGGGGGCGGATGAGCAGTTCTTC
CASSLTSGGADEQFF
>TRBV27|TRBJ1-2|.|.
TGTGCCAGCGGGGGGGGACCTAACTATGGCTACACCTTC
CASGGGPNYGYTF
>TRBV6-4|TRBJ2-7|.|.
TGTGCCAGCAGTCCCCGGGACGGGCTCTACGAGCAGTACTTC
CASSPRDGLYEQYF
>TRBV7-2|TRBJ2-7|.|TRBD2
TGTGCCAGCAGCACCCGCGGGGGGAGCCACTACGAGCAGTACTTC
CASSTRGGSHYEQYF
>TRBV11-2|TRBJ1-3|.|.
TGTGCCAGCAGCTTCATTATGGGGGGCGCCACCATATATTTT
CASSFIMGGATIYF
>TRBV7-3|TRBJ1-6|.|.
TGTGCCAGCAGCTTAACAAGTAATTCACCCCTCCACTTT
CASSLTSNSPLHF
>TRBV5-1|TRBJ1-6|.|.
TGCGCCAGCAGCTTGGACAACATACCCAAAGGTTCACCCCTCCACTTT
CASSLDNIPKGSPLHF
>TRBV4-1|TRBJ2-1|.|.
TGCGCCAGCAGCCAAGAAGTGGTCAATGAGCAGTTCTTC
CASSQEVVNEQFF
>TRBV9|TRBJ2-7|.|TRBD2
TGTGCCAGCAGCGTGGGGGGGGAACCCACCTACGAGCAGTACTTC
CASSVGGEPTYEQYF
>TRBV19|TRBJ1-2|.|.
TGTGCCAGTAGTACTTGGGAGGACTATGGCTACACCTTC
CASSTWEDYGYTF
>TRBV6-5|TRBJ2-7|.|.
TGTGCCAGCAGTTACTCGGGGGGTACCTACGAGCAGTACTTC
CASSYSGGTYEQYF
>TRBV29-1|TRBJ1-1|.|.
TGCAGCGTTGAAGATCAGTCAGGCGAAGCTTTCTTT
CSVEDQSGEAFF
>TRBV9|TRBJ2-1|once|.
TGTGCCAGCAGCGTAGCTTCGGGACGACCTGACAATGAGCAGTTCTTC
CASSVASGRPDNEQFF
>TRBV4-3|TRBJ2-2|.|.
TGCGCCAGCAGCCAAGAATTGAACACCGGGGAGCTGTTTTTT
CASSQELNTGELFF
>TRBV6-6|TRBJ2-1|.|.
TGTGCCAGCAGTTACCAAGGGTTGGATGAGCAGTTCTTC
CASSYQGLDEQFF
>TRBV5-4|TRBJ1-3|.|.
TGTGCCAGAATCGGACGTACGGCTCCGATTGGAAACACCATATATTTT
CARIGRTAPIGNTIYF
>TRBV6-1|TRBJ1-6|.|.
TGTGCCAGCAGTGGACAGATAAGCTCCTATAATTCACCCCTCCACTTT
CASSGQISSYNSPLHF
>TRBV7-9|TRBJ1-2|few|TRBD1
TGTGCCAGCAGCGCTTACAGGGGAGAAGGCTACACCTTC
CASSAYRGEGYTF
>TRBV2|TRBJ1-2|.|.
TGTGTCCGAGGGGCCCCAGCTAACTATGGCTACACCTTC
CVRGAPANYGYTF
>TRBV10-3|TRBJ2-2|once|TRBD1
TGTGCCATCACCACCGGGACAGGGTTTTACGGGGAGCTGTTTTTT
CAITTGTGFYGELFF
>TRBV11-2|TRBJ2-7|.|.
TGTGCCAGCAGCCTCAGGACGGTGAGCTCCTACGAGCAGTACTTC
CASSLRTVSSYEQYF
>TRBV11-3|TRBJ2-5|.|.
TGTGCCAGCAGCCAAGAGGGAGGAACGTACTTC
CASSQEGGTYF
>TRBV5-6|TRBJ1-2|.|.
TGTGCCAGCAGCGCCGGAGCAGAAGACTATGGCTACACCTTC
CASSAGAEDYGYTF
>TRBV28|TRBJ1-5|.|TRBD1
TGTGCCAGCAGTTTTCGTATCAGGGGGTATCAGCCCCAGCATTTT
CASSFRIRGYQPQHF
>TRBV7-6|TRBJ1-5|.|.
TGTGCCAGCAGCTTACGGACAGCCGGGAGAAGCAATCAGCCCCAGCATTTT
CASSLRTAGRSNQPQHF
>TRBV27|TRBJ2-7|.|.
TGTGCCAGCAGTTGGCAGGCCTCCTCCTACGAGCAGTACTTC
CASSWQASSYEQYF
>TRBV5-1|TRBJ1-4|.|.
TGCGCCAGCAGCGGGAGCCCTTACAGGGCCCTCGGGACTAATGAAAAACTGTTTTTT
CASSGSPYRALGTNEKLFF
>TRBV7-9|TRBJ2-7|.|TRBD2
TGTGCCAGCAGCCCGCGGGGGTCATTCGAGCAGTACTTC
CASSPRGSFEQYF